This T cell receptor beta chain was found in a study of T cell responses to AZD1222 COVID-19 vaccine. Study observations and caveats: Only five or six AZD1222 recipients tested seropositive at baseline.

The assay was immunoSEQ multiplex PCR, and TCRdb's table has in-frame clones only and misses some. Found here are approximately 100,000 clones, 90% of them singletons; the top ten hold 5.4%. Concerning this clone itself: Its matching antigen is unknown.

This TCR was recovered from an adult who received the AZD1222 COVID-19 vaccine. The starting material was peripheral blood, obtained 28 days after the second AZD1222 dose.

CDR3 residues: CASSSRPATDTQYF. The CDR3 DNA reads as TGTGCCAGCAGTTCCCGACCAGCTACAGATACGCAGTATTTT. The chain combines TRBV6-5 with TRBJ2-3; D unresolved. This CDR3 contains 14 residues. With 4 bases removed from V and 3 bases from J, the gap between germline ends came to 11 bases. Germline-derived CDR1 and CDR2 are MNHEY and SVGAGI.